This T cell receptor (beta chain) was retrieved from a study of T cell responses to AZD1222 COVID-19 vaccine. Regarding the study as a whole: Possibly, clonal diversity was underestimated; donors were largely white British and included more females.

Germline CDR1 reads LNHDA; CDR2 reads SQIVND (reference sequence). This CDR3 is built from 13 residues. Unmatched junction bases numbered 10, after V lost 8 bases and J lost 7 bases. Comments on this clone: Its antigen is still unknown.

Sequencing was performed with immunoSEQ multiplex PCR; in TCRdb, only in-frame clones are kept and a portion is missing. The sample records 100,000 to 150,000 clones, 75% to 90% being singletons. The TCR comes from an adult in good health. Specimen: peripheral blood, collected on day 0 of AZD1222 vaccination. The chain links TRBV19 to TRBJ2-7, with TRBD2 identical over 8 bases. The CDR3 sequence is CASREGRTGEQYF. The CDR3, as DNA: TGTGCCAGTCGGGAGGGGCGAACTGGGGAGCAGTACTTC.